Given below is one TCR beta chain in context. Its antigen is undetermined. This record belongs to a study of T cell responses to AZD1222 COVID-19 vaccine. Pooling of second doses given at about 4 or about 12 weeks was done. Study-level points and caveats: Clonal diversity was possibly underestimated, and the donors were mostly white British, with more females. Baseline antibody screening turned up just a handful of seropositive AZD1222 recipients. Repertoire sampling was restricted to post-peak T cell response timepoints.

Assay: immunoSEQ multiplex PCR; the TCRdb copy retains only in-frame clones and omits some. This table holds tens of thousands of clones, more than 85% found once. The length of the CDR3 is 13 residues. Between the trimmed V and J ends, which lost 0 bases and 9 bases, there was a span of 6 bases. The germline V gene has CDR1 MGHRA and CDR2 YSYEKL. This chain connects TRBV4-1 to TRBJ1-6, with no clear D. The sample consisted of peripheral blood, taken 28 days after the second AZD1222 dose. This TCR came from an adult who received the AZD1222 COVID-19 vaccine. The CDR3 DNA reads as TGCGCCAGCAGCCAAGATCTAGGTTCACCCCTCCACTTT. Protein: CASSQDLGSPLHF.